The rows below give T cell receptor beta chains drawn from one sample of a study of blood T cell repertoires in COVID-19. Assay: immunoSEQ multiplex PCR; the TCRdb copy retains only in-frame clones and omits some. The sample gives just over 300,000 clones, approximately 89% of which show up once; 1.8% is in the top ten. Sequencing used peripheral blood. These receptor sequences come from a woman in her 30s with COVID-19, enrolled during active disease. Both conserved end residues are part of each CDR3. Fields, in order: V gene, J gene, CDR3 length, CDR3 protein.

v_call: TRBV4-1
j_call: TRBJ1-5
cdr3_length: 18
cdr3_aa: CASSQGLQGTYGNQPQHF

v_call: TRBV9
j_call: TRBJ2-5
cdr3_length: 15
cdr3_aa: CASSVAGTGAETQYF

v_call: TRBV27
j_call: TRBJ1-2
cdr3_length: 13
cdr3_aa: CASSGTGFRGYTF

v_call: TRBV12-5
j_call: TRBJ2-5
cdr3_length: 13
cdr3_aa: CASGFMGGETQYF

v_call: TRBV4-1
j_call: TRBJ2-1
cdr3_length: 15
cdr3_aa: CASSQNNLGGNEQFF

v_call: TRBV19
j_call: TRBJ1-3
cdr3_length: 14
cdr3_aa: CASSRDRAGNTIYF

v_call: TRBV6-1
j_call: TRBJ2-7
cdr3_length: 15
cdr3_aa: CASSEAGGGSYEQYF

v_call: TRBV28
j_call: TRBJ2-5
cdr3_length: 15
cdr3_aa: CASSFLAGGMETQYF

v_call: TRBV18
j_call: TRBJ1-3
cdr3_length: 14
cdr3_aa: CASSPGTSGNTIYF

v_call: TRBV18
j_call: TRBJ2-4
cdr3_length: 16
cdr3_aa: CASSRQGALDKNIQYF

v_call: TRBV7-9
j_call: TRBJ2-2
cdr3_length: 14
cdr3_aa: CASSLFQGPGELFF

v_call: TRBV6-5
j_call: TRBJ1-2
cdr3_length: 14
cdr3_aa: CASSPVPRYYGYTF

v_call: TRBV5-4
j_call: TRBJ1-4
cdr3_length: 15
cdr3_aa: CASSLGGQGNEKLFF

v_call: TRBV10-3
j_call: TRBJ1-2
cdr3_length: 14
cdr3_aa: CAISETGTLNGYTF

v_call: TRBV10-3
j_call: TRBJ2-7
cdr3_length: 14
cdr3_aa: CAIRSPGQGYEQYF

v_call: TRBV2
j_call: TRBJ2-7
cdr3_length: 13
cdr3_aa: CASRPRGRDEQYF

v_call: TRBV13
j_call: TRBJ2-3
cdr3_length: 15
cdr3_aa: CASSPRQGNTDTQYF

v_call: TRBV6-6
j_call: TRBJ1-1
cdr3_length: 13
cdr3_aa: CASTQTANTEAFF

v_call: TRBV11-2
j_call: TRBJ2-3
cdr3_length: 13
cdr3_aa: CASSLGLADTQYF

v_call: TRBV11-3
j_call: TRBJ1-4
cdr3_length: 14
cdr3_aa: CASSRRDYNEKLFF

v_call: TRBV28
j_call: TRBJ2-6
cdr3_length: 16
cdr3_aa: CASSLAHGSGANVLTF

v_call: TRBV4-2
j_call: TRBJ2-3
cdr3_length: 16
cdr3_aa: CASSQDQRGGMNTQYF

v_call: TRBV6-5
j_call: TRBJ2-2
cdr3_length: 15
cdr3_aa: CASSLGQANTGELFF

v_call: TRBV19
j_call: TRBJ1-2
cdr3_length: 14
cdr3_aa: CASSNPGEGAGYTF

v_call: TRBV15
j_call: TRBJ1-3
cdr3_length: 13
cdr3_aa: CATSTASGNTIYF

v_call: TRBV6-5
j_call: TRBJ1-2
cdr3_length: 13
cdr3_aa: CASSYSGQGGYTF

v_call: TRBV19
j_call: TRBJ1-6
cdr3_length: 16
cdr3_aa: CASTTMGGSYNSPLHF

v_call: TRBV5-1
j_call: TRBJ1-4
cdr3_length: 13
cdr3_aa: CASNQGGGEKLFF

v_call: TRBV19
j_call: TRBJ1-1
cdr3_length: 12
cdr3_aa: CASRQGRTEAFF

v_call: TRBV3-1/TRBV3-2
j_call: TRBJ1-1
cdr3_length: 17
cdr3_aa: CASSQDLGTGGNTEAFF

v_call: TRBV14
j_call: TRBJ1-3
cdr3_length: 14
cdr3_aa: CASSQIPFGVTIYF

v_call: TRBV5-8
j_call: TRBJ1-2
cdr3_length: 16
cdr3_aa: CASSLGDRGFWYGYTF

v_call: TRBV3-1/TRBV3-2
j_call: TRBJ1-6
cdr3_length: 14
cdr3_aa: CASSQRDRNSPLHF

v_call: TRBV29-1
j_call: TRBJ2-1
cdr3_length: 15
cdr3_aa: CSVDMAGGTYNEQFF

v_call: TRBV4-2
j_call: TRBJ1-1
cdr3_length: 15
cdr3_aa: CASSQGGQGDTEAFF

v_call: TRBV2
j_call: TRBJ2-5
cdr3_length: 12
cdr3_aa: CASWGGGETQYF

v_call: TRBV7-8
j_call: TRBJ2-1
cdr3_length: 17
cdr3_aa: CASSIWDSEHPYNEQFF

v_call: TRBV18
j_call: TRBJ2-7
cdr3_length: 17
cdr3_aa: CASSPPSLAGGTNEQYF

v_call: TRBV6-4
j_call: TRBJ2-1
cdr3_length: 15
cdr3_aa: CASSDEAGGMAEQFF

v_call: TRBV2
j_call: TRBJ2-3
cdr3_length: 15
cdr3_aa: CASISAGARTDTQYF

v_call: TRBV7-9
j_call: TRBJ1-4
cdr3_length: 14
cdr3_aa: CASSLRGAGEKLFF

v_call: TRBV19
j_call: TRBJ2-2
cdr3_length: 15
cdr3_aa: CASTDRGGFTGELFF

v_call: TRBV27
j_call: TRBJ2-2
cdr3_length: 15
cdr3_aa: CASSFGTANTGELFF

v_call: TRBV11-3
j_call: TRBJ1-3
cdr3_length: 14
cdr3_aa: CASSLAISGNTIYF

v_call: TRBV7-3
j_call: TRBJ2-5
cdr3_length: 16
cdr3_aa: CASSRTGTTIGETQYF

v_call: TRBV10-3
j_call: TRBJ2-7
cdr3_length: 13
cdr3_aa: CAISGQGIYEQYF

v_call: TRBV7-9
j_call: TRBJ1-2
cdr3_length: 14
cdr3_aa: CASSPDAENYGYTF

v_call: TRBV6-5
j_call: TRBJ1-5
cdr3_length: 13
cdr3_aa: CARRTICNQPQHF

v_call: TRBV6-5
j_call: TRBJ2-7
cdr3_length: 15
cdr3_aa: CASSYSSGMGSEQYF

v_call: TRBV5-1
j_call: TRBJ2-5
cdr3_length: 17
cdr3_aa: CASSLARRLAVGETQYF

v_call: TRBV2
j_call: TRBJ1-6
cdr3_length: 15
cdr3_aa: CASGDRSSYNSPLHF

v_call: TRBV7-3
j_call: TRBJ1-1
cdr3_length: 15
cdr3_aa: CASSLIAGGNTEAFF

v_call: TRBV6-6
j_call: TRBJ1-1
cdr3_length: 13
cdr3_aa: CASRLDVNTEAFF

v_call: TRBV5-6
j_call: TRBJ2-1
cdr3_length: 14
cdr3_aa: CASGRPGGGDEQFF

v_call: TRBV28
j_call: TRBJ1-2
cdr3_length: 16
cdr3_aa: CASSPGTGATSYGYTF